Listed below are T cell receptor beta chains from one sample, sequenced in a study of blood T cell repertoires in COVID-19. Libraries were prepared by immunoSEQ multiplex PCR; TCRdb keeps only in-frame clonotypes and omits some of them. Found here are 45,000 to 70,000 clones, 87% of them singletons; the top ten hold roughly a fifth. Specimen: peripheral blood. These receptors were taken from a woman over 75 with COVID-19, enrolled during active disease. The CDR3 runs from the conserved cysteine through the conserved F or W. The D gene is left open where the match is weak. Rows may omit the clone size; those that give it use once, few, many or a size class.

DNA | CDR3 | J | V | size | D
TGTGCCACCAGCAGAGATAAACCAGGGTACCAGCCCCAGCATTTT | CATSRDKPGYQPQHF | TRBJ1-5 | TRBV15 | NA | NA
TGTGCCAGCAGCCAGGGCAGGGCAAATAATTCACCCCTCCACTTT | CASSQGRANNSPLHF | TRBJ1-6 | TRBV14 | NA | NA
TGTGCCAGCAGTTACGACAGCGGGGGGATTAATGAAAAACTGTTTTTT | CASSYDSGGINEKLFF | TRBJ1-4 | TRBV6-5 | NA | NA
TGTGCCAGTAGTCCACAGGGGCCCAACACTGAAGCTTTCTTT | CASSPQGPNTEAFF | TRBJ1-1 | TRBV19 | NA | TRBD1
TGTGCCACCAGCAGAGGTGGAGGGGGCGCAACTAATGAAAAACTGTTTTTT | CATSRGGGGATNEKLFF | TRBJ1-4 | TRBV15 | NA | TRBD1
TGTGCCAGCAGTTTCGCAGGGGGTCCGCGGACTGGGGCCAACGTCCTGACTTTC | CASSFAGGPRTGANVLTF | TRBJ2-6 | TRBV28 | NA | TRBD1
TGTGCCAGTAGTAGGGGACAAGTCTCTGGAAACACCATATATTTT | CASSRGQVSGNTIYF | TRBJ1-3 | TRBV19 | NA | NA
TGTGCCAGCAGTTACGTCGGGAGCAATCAGCCCCAGCATTTT | CASSYVGSNQPQHF | TRBJ1-5 | TRBV6-6 | NA | NA
TGTGCCAGCAGCTCGCGACAGGGGGATAATTCACCCCTCCACTTT | CASSSRQGDNSPLHF | TRBJ1-6 | TRBV7-6 | NA | TRBD1
TGCGCAAGCACGGCAGGGGGCGAGTGGATTGGAGAAAAACTGTTTTTT | CASTAGGEWIGEKLFF | TRBJ1-4 | TRBV5-1 | NA | TRBD1
TGTGCCAGCAGCTCTGACAGGGGGGAAGATCGCTACACCTTC | CASSSDRGEDRYTF | TRBJ1-2 | TRBV7-9 | NA | TRBD1
TGTGCCAGCAGCTCCGGGACAGGGAGAACCTTC | CASSSGTGRTF | TRBJ1-2 | TRBV2 | once | TRBD1
TGTGCCACCAGCAGAGTAGGGGGCCGGAGCCTCTCCTACAATGAGCAGTTCTTC | CATSRVGGRSLSYNEQFF | TRBJ2-1 | TRBV15 | NA | TRBD1
TGTGCCAGCACCAGGGATTCATATAGCAATCAGCCCCAGCATTTT | CASTRDSYSNQPQHF | TRBJ1-5 | TRBV13 | NA | NA
TGTGCCTGTCCGACAGGAACTGAAAACACCATATATTTT | CACPTGTENTIYF | TRBJ1-3 | TRBV30 | NA | NA
TGTGCCAGCAGCTTAAATACCGGGACAGGGTCCTACGAGCAGTACTTC | CASSLNTGTGSYEQYF | TRBJ2-7 | TRBV5-6 | once | TRBD1
TGTGCCAGTAGTATACTCAGGGGCTCTATCTCTGGAAACACCATATATTTT | CASSILRGSISGNTIYF | TRBJ1-3 | TRBV19 | NA | NA
TGTGCCAGCTCACCGTCAGGGTTGCCCTACGAGCAGTACTTC | CASSPSGLPYEQYF | TRBJ2-7 | TRBV18 | NA | NA
TGCGCCAGCAGCACCGCCAGGACTAGCGGGGGTACAGATACGCAGTATTTT | CASSTARTSGGTDTQYF | TRBJ2-3 | TRBV5-1 | NA | TRBD2
TGTGCCAGCAGCTTGGATGGCAGGGGGCGTCACGAGCAGTACTTC | CASSLDGRGRHEQYF | TRBJ2-7 | TRBV5-4 | NA | TRBD1